This T cell receptor beta chain appears in the sequencing data of a study of cytomegalovirus exposure and HLA in healthy donors. Germline V gives CDR1 SGDLS, CDR2 YYNGEE. CDR3 length equals 15 residues. Trimming cost V 3 bases and J 8 bases, with 17 bases left between them. Turning to this clone: Its antigen is unknown.

General study findings and limits: Using the classifier, cytomegalovirus status was reportedly diagnosed with high specificity and sensitivity. It was in a later analysis that TCR association rates were seen to vary by HLA locus, highest for DRB1 and lowest for HLA-C.

The PCR ran on 60 Vbeta and 13 Jbeta primers. TCRdb's copy holds only in-frame clones and misses some; the assay was immunoSEQ multiplex PCR. The sample holds about 210,000 clones, about four fifths seen once. V usage is TRBV9 and J usage is TRBJ1-4, with D possibly TRBD1 on 5 matching bases. Sequenced sample: PBMCs. This receptor was obtained from a woman in her fifties or sixties in good health and CMV-seropositive. CDR3 coding DNA: TGTGCCAGCAGCGCCTACCTGGTGCAGGGAGAAAAACTGTTTTTT. This sequence encodes CASSAYLVQGEKLFF.